This T cell receptor (beta chain) is from a study of shared clonotypes between healthy human individuals. Looking at the study overall: CD4 naive and memory got three plates each, CD8 naive two, CD8 memory one.

Naive CD4+ cells were CD45RA-selected; the remaining cells were memory. Splitting of each subset's genomic DNA was done evenly across several immunoSEQ plates. The method was immunoSEQ multiplex PCR; TCRdb's version includes in-frame clones alone and lacks a portion of them. The data show 2 million to 2.5 million clones, with approximately 95% seen just once and about 0.39% held by the top ten. The CDR3 totals 14 residues. The germline V gene encodes CDR1 LNHDA and CDR2 SQIVND (reference sequence). The V and J ends lost 6 bases and 3 bases respectively, with 13 bases between them. The source of this sequence is a man between 18 and 35 years old in good health. Some clones in this sample may be carry-over from other donors' samples. The chain couples TRBV19 to TRBJ2-3, with a possible D match to TRBD2 (7 bases). Sequences were obtained from naive CD4+ T cells from PBMCs. This sample's subset: CD45RA+ positively selected. CDR3 DNA: TGTGCCAGTAGGGGAGGGGGACTTACAGATACGCAGTATTTT. Translated: CASRGGGLTDTQYF.